Presented here are 25 T cell receptor beta chains from one specimen sequenced in a study of response to subunit inactivated influenza vaccine. TCRdb re-called the RT-PCR reads through MiXCR, storing one row per CDR3 protein. This sample carries some 600,000 distinct CDR3 sequences, 14% of them seen once, and the ten largest clones take 7.6%. This material consisted of PBMCs from blood, taken less than 15 days before vaccination. These receptor sequences come from a man in his forties or fifties who received an inactivated influenza vaccine.

This clonotype has just a few counts. The chain joins TRBV5-4 to TRBJ2-5; D tentatively fits TRBD1 or TRBD2 (5 bases each). The V and J ends lost 0 bases and 6 bases respectively, with 12 bases between them. Germline CDR1 reads SGHNT; CDR2 reads YYREEE (reference sequence). This CDR3 is 14 amino acids long. The CDR3, as DNA: TGTGCCAGCAGCTTGGAGGGGAGACTACAGACCCAGTACTTC. Protein: CASSLEGRLQTQYF.

This clonotype was found a few times. The chain carries TRBV5-5 and TRBJ2-1, with D possibly matching TRBD1 (5 bases). Germline assignment: CDR1 SGHKS and CDR2 YYEKEE (reference sequence). The CDR3 extends over 15 amino acids. Trimming took off 5 bases at V and 1 base at J, with 13 bases between the two ends. The CDR3 loop reads CASSSGPQSYNEQFF. The CDR3 nucleotides read TGTGCCAGCAGTTCAGGGCCGCAATCCTACAATGAGCAGTTCTTC.

The sample holds a few counts of this clonotype. As the CDR3 is not closed by the conserved phenylalanine or tryptophan, this likely results from a read error. It is unclear where the CDR3 begins or ends on the DNA, so no DNA is shown, and the CDR3 is as TCRdb lists it. The chain has TRBV14 and TRBJ1-2. 10 amino acids form the CDR3, both terminal residues included. Germline CDR1 and CDR2: SGHDN and FVKESK. The CDR3 reads CASSHEAGPL.

This clonotype was seen a handful of times. V usage is TRBV7-9 and J usage is TRBJ1-2; D is possibly TRBD1 (5 bases). CDR1 and CDR2 (germline): SEHNR, FQNEAQ (reference sequence). V lost 1 base and J lost 14, with 20 bases in between. This CDR3 is 14 amino acids long. The CDR3 DNA follows: TGTGCCAGCAGCTTAGACCGGCATGGGGCGGCACCTACCTTC. It codes for CASSLDRHGAAPTF.

This clonotype turned up a few times. The chain joins TRBV5-1 to TRBJ2-2; D perhaps matches TRBD1 (6 bases). Trimming removed 5 bases from V and 1 base from J, with 12 bases in between. Germline V gives CDR1 SGHRS, CDR2 YFSETQ. The CDR3 length is 15 residues. CDR3 nucleotide sequence: TGCGCCAGCAGATATCTACAGGGGAACACCGGGGAGCTGTTTTTT. The encoded protein is CASRYLQGNTGELFF.

This clonotype has just a few counts. The chain is built from TRBV30 and TRBJ2-3; D uncertain. CDR3 length equals 12 residues. Germline CDR1 reads GTSNPN; CDR2 reads SVGIG (reference sequence). V was shortened by 3 bases and J by 5 bases, with 9 bases between the two germline ends. CDR3 region: CAWSLSEDTQYF. The CDR3 coding sequence is TGTGCCTGGAGCCTTTCTGAAGATACGCAGTATTTT.

This clonotype was found many times. The chain uses TRBV20-1 and TRBJ2-5; 10 bases match TRBD1. Germline V gives CDR1 DFQATT, CDR2 SNEGSKA (reference sequence). The CDR3 totals 14 residues. The CDR3 DNA is TGCAGGGGGTGGGACAGGGGCGAAAAAGAGACCCAGTACTTC. Amino acid sequence: CRGWDRGEKETQYF.

This clonotype has just a few counts. The CDR3 loop is CASSAQQGWADTQYF. The CDR3 DNA follows: TGTGCCAGCAGCGCACAACAGGGGTGGGCAGATACGCAGTATTTT. The chain employs TRBV9 and TRBJ2-3; 7 positions agree with TRBD1. V dropped 3 bases and J dropped 4; count of bases not matched to a gene: 8. Looked up from germline, CDR1 is SGDLS and CDR2 is YYNGEE. CDR3 length: 15 amino acids.

The genes are TRBV18 and TRBJ2-7; unclear D gene. From germline, CDR1 is KGHSH and CDR2 LQKENI. V was trimmed by 6 bases and J by 6 bases, leaving 9 bases between them. The CDR3 consists of 11 residues. Written as DNA, the CDR3 is TGTGCCAGCTCCTCTTCCCGCGAGCAGTACTTC. Its translation is CASSSSREQYF.

This clonotype was found many times. The genes are TRBV7-2 and TRBJ1-2; D is undetermined. The CDR3 contains 12 residues. Trimming removed 2 bases at V and 5 bases at J, with 6 bases between. The V gene's germline CDR1 is SGHTA and CDR2 FQGNSA. This CDR3 is CASSLTDYGYTF. The CDR3 DNA follows: TGTGCCAGCAGCTTAACGGATTATGGCTACACCTTC.

This clonotype showed up just a few times. This chain joins TRBV20-1 and TRBJ2-2; TRBD2 matches 11 bases. The CDR3 sequence is 16 residues long. Germline V gene lookup returns CDR1 DFQATT and CDR2 SNEGSKA (reference sequence). V shed 6 bases, J shed 1 base, and the junction held 7 bases outside the gene matches. Here the CDR3 reads CSAAGTSGLNTGELFF. CDR3 nucleotides: TGCAGTGCCGCCGGGACTAGCGGATTGAACACCGGGGAGCTGTTTTTT.

This clonotype was observed a few times. The V and J genes are TRBV5-1 and TRBJ2-3; 13 bases fit TRBD2. The CDR3 is 15 residues long. Germline V gene sequence: CDR1 SGHRS, CDR2 YFSETQ. Losses at the gene ends were 8 bases for V and 0 bases for J; bases not matched to a gene: 3. The CDR3 sequence: CASKGLAGSTDTQYF. The CDR3 DNA reads as TGCGCCAGTAAGGGACTAGCGGGGAGCACAGATACGCAGTATTTT.

The DNA for the CDR3 is TGTGCCAGCAGTATAGGGAGGACTGAAGCTTTCTTT. Residues: CASSIGRTEAFF. This rearrangement joins TRBV2 to TRBJ1-1; no definite D call. V dropped 5 bases and J dropped 5 bases, with 9 bases sitting between them. Germline CDR1 and CDR2: SNHLY and FYNNEI. The CDR3 consists of 12 residues. The entire variable domain, with the rest obtained from reference TRBV2 and TRBJ1-1, is as follows: EPEVTQTPSHQVTQMGQEVILRCVPISNHLYFYWYRQILGQKVEFLVSFYNNEISEKSEIFDDQFSVERPDGSNFTLKIRSTKLEDSAMYFCASSIGRTEAFFGQGTRLTVV.

Note on this clonotype: One end of the junction is discordant with germline, which a read error may explain. The chain employs TRBV6-2 or TRBV6-3 and TRBJ1-6; D not certain. Per germline, CDR1 MNHEY and CDR2 SVGEGT. This CDR3 is 15 amino acids long. CDR3 DNA: TGTGCCAGCAGTTACTCACGTCTACCTGGTCCACCCCTCTACTTT. Its translation: CASSYSRLPGPPLYF.

This clonotype has just a few counts. The gene calls are TRBV20-1 and TRBJ2-3, with 8 positions matching TRBD2. The germline gives CDR1 DFQATT, CDR2 SNEGSKA (reference sequence). Trimming cost V 3 bases and J 1 base; bases outside gene matches: 6. The CDR3 covers 15 residues. CDR3: CSASTGGQGTDTQYF. The CDR3 nucleotides read TGCAGTGCTAGTACGGGGGGGCAGGGCACAGATACGCAGTATTTT.

This clonotype was observed a few times. The V call is TRBV5-1, the J call TRBJ2-3; 9 bases map to TRBD1. V lost 1 base, J lost 0 bases, and 3 bases stayed unmatched. The CDR3 is 16 amino acids. CDR1 and CDR2 (germline): SGHRS, YFSETQ. The CDR3 DNA sequence: TGCGCCAGCAGCTTGCCGGGACAGGGAAGCACAGATACGCAGTATTTT. Its translation is CASSLPGQGSTDTQYF.

The CDR3 nucleotides are TGTGCCAGCAGAATCCGACAGGGAGAAGCTTTCTTT. Its translation is CASRIRQGEAFF. The J gene is TRBJ1-1, the V gene TRBV7-9; 7 bases align to TRBD1. The trim removed 6 bases at V and 8 bases at J, leaving 6 bases unmatched. The CDR3 length is 12 residues. Germline V gene lookup returns CDR1 SEHNR and CDR2 FQNEAQ (reference sequence).

This clonotype has ten or more counts. This rearrangement joins TRBV5-1 to TRBJ2-1, with TRBD2 matching over 7 bases. V lost 4 bases to trimming and J lost 6 bases; unmatched junction nucleotides: 10. This CDR3 comprises 15 residues. Germline loops: CDR1 SGHRS, CDR2 YFSETQ. The CDR3 nucleotides read TGCGCCAGCAGCGACCAACCGACTAGCTTCAATGAGCAGTTCTTC. Its translation is CASSDQPTSFNEQFF.

The genes are TRBV24-1 and TRBJ2-1, with D possibly TRBD2 on 5 matching bases. The CDR3 loop spans 16 amino acids. V lost 0 bases to trimming and J lost 9 bases, with 17 bases between them. Germline values: CDR1 KGHDR, CDR2 SFDVKD. The CDR3 DNA reads as TGTGCCACCAGTGATTTGCGTGGGGTTAGCGTCAGTGAGCAGTTCTTC. It is translated as CATSDLRGVSVSEQFF.

The V and J genes are TRBV10-1 and TRBJ2-7, with D perhaps TRBD1 (6 bases). The length of the CDR3 is 16 residues. CDR1 and CDR2 from the germline V gene are WNHNN and SYGVQD (reference sequence). Trimming pared 5 bases from V and 0 bases from J, leaving 17 bases between. Written as DNA, the CDR3 is TGCGCCAGCAGTAAAGGACAGACTCAGAGCTCCTACGAGCAGTACTTC. It codes for CASSKGQTQSSYEQYF.

This clonotype has just a few counts. The chain uses TRBV21-1 and TRBJ2-7. TRBV21-1 is a listed pseudogene. The CDR3 runs to 14 residues. In DNA form, the CDR3 reads TGTGCCAGCAGCCCACTGCCGGGCGCCTACGAGCAGTACTTC. This encodes CASSPLPGAYEQYF.

The chain uses TRBV27 and TRBJ2-1, with 12 bases fitting TRBD2. V lost 2 bases to trimming and J lost 9 bases; unmatched junction nucleotides: 5. The V gene's germline CDR1 is MNHEY and CDR2 SMNVEV (reference sequence). The CDR3 has 15 residues. This chain's CDR3 is CASSLLAGGPSEQFF. Written as DNA, the CDR3 is TGTGCCAGCAGTTTACTAGCGGGGGGGCCCAGTGAGCAGTTCTTC.

This clonotype was counted a few times. The chain employs TRBV29-1 and TRBJ2-1; the match to TRBD2 covers 8 bases. Germline lookup yields CDR1 SQVTM and CDR2 ANQGSEA. CDR3 length: 13 residues. Trimming cost V 4 bases and J 8 bases; bases outside gene matches: 7. The CDR3 loop reads CSVGAGAPDEQFF. Written as DNA, the CDR3 is TGCAGCGTTGGAGCGGGGGCCCCGGATGAGCAGTTCTTC.

This clonotype was observed a few times. This chain uses TRBV5-1 with TRBJ2-3, with TRBD2 as a possible D gene (6 bases). Deletions cut 6 bases from V and 2 bases from J, with 16 bases between. CDR1 is SGHRS, CDR2 YFSETQ, per germline. The CDR3 loop spans 15 amino acids. This CDR3 is CASTNGRGYTDTQYF. The CDR3 region has the DNA TGCGCCAGCACCAACGGTCGGGGGTACACAGATACGCAGTATTTT.

The V call is TRBV18, the J call TRBJ2-2, with TRBD2 matching 10 bases. With 0 bases clipped from V and 6 bases from J, the junction kept 10 bases outside the gene matches. The germline CDR1 and CDR2 sequences are KGHSH and LQKENI. The CDR3 covers 18 residues. The CDR3 sequence: CASSPPSLAGASSGELFF. In DNA form, the CDR3 reads TGTGCCAGCTCACCACCCTCCCTAGCGGGAGCATCTTCCGGGGAGCTGTTTTTT. Complete variable domain (other parts from reference TRBV18 and TRBJ2-2): NAGVMQNPRHLVRRRGQEARLRCSPMKGHSHVYWYRQLPEEGLKFMVYLQKENIIDESGMPKERFSAEFPKEGPSILRIQQVVRGDSAAYFCASSPPSLAGASSGELFFGEGSRLTVL.